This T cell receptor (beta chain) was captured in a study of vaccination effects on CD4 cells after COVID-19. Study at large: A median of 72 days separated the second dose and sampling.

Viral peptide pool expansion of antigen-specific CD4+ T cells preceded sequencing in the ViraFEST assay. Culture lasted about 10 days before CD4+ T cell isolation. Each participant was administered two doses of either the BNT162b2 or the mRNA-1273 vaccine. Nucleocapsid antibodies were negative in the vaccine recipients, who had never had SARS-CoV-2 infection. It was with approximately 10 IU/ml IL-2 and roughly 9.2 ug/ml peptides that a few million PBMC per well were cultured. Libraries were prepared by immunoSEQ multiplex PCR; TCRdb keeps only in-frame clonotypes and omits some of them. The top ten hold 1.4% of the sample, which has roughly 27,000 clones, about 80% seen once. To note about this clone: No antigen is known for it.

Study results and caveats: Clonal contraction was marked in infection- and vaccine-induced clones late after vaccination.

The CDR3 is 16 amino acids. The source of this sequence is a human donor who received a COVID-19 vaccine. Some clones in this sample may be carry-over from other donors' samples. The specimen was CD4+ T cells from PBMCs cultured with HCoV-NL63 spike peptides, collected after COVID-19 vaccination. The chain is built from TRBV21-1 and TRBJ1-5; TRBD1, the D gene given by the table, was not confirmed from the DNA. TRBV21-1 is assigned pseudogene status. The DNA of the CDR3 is TGTGCCAGCAGCAAAGGTGAGGACAGGGGACGACAGCCCCAGCATTTT. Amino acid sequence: CASSKGEDRGRQPQHF.